This T cell receptor beta chain originates from a study of cytomegalovirus exposure and HLA in healthy donors. Study observations and caveats: Presence/absence results assume similar sequencing depth per donor, which may not hold. Accurate prediction of most subjects' HLA-A and HLA-B alleles from TCR beta sequences was reported.

PCR amplification relied on 60 Vbeta primers (plus 13 Jbeta primers). Sequencing was performed with immunoSEQ multiplex PCR; in TCRdb, only in-frame clones are kept and a portion is missing. The sample has more than 25,000 clones; 70% are singletons. The CDR3 length is 14 residues. Germline V CDR1 and CDR2: MNHEY, SVGAGI. Trimming cost V 5 bases and J 4 bases; bases outside gene matches: 5. Turning to this clone: As yet, its antigen is unknown.

The sequenced sample was PBMCs. This TCR was sampled from a woman aged 45-59 years in good health and CMV-seronegative. This chain connects TRBV6-5 to TRBJ2-3; 8 bases map to TRBD1. The DNA of the CDR3 is TGTGCCAGCAGTCCGGGACAGGAGTCAGATACGCAGTATTTT. Residues: CASSPGQESDTQYF.